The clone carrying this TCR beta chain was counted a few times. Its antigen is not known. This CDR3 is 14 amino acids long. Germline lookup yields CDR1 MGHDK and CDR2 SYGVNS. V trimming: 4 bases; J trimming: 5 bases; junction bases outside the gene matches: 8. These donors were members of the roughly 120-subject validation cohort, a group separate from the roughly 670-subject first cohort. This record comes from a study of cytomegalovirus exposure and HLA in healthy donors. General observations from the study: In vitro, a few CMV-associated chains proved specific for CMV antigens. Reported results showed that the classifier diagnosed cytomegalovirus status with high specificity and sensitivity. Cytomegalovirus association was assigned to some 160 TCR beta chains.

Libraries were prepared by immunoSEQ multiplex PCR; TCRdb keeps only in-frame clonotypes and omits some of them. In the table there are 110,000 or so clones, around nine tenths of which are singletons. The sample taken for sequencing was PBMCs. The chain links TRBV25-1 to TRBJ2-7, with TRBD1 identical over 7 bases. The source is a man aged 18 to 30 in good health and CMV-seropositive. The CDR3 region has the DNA TGTGCCAGCAGTGGGTCCGGGACAGCGCACGAGCAGTACTTC. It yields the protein CASSGSGTAHEQYF.